A selection of T cell receptor beta chains follows, all from one sample in a study of blood T cell repertoires in COVID-19. The protocol was immunoSEQ multiplex PCR, while the TCRdb copy is restricted to in-frame clones and leaves out a portion. Of approximately 190,000 clones listed, 70% to 90% are singletons. Specimen: peripheral blood. The receptor source for this set is a woman in her 70s with active or convalescent COVID-19. Each CDR3 is given without its conserved first and last residue. The size of a clone is reported for some rows only, either as once, few or many, or as a class for expanded clones.

CDR3: ASSPIPGQGYNEQF; V: TRBV18; length: 14; size: .; J: TRBJ2-1
CDR3: ASSPHPPTSAYEQY; V: TRBV6-2/TRBV6-3; length: 14; size: .; J: TRBJ2-7
CDR3: ASSLGAGGGKKLF; V: TRBV5-1; length: 13; size: once; J: TRBJ1-4
CDR3: ASSFWALDWLGEQY; V: TRBV5-6; length: 14; size: .; J: TRBJ2-7
CDR3: ASSGLAVQPTGELF; V: TRBV10-2; length: 14; size: .; J: TRBJ2-2
CDR3: ASSYSLASSTDTQY; V: TRBV6-5; length: 14; size: .; J: TRBJ2-3
CDR3: SVQTRETQY; V: TRBV20-1; length: 9; size: once; J: TRBJ2-5
CDR3: ASSTLETGTHQPQH; V: TRBV5-5; length: 14; size: .; J: TRBJ1-5
CDR3: ATSRVRPLLAGGSEQF; V: TRBV15; length: 16; size: .; J: TRBJ2-1
CDR3: ASSRRGEQY; V: TRBV27; length: 9; size: .; J: TRBJ2-7
CDR3: ASSLSVGREGPSYNEQF; V: TRBV7-9; length: 17; size: .; J: TRBJ2-1
CDR3: ASSQEGDIRLQETQY; V: TRBV4-1; length: 15; size: .; J: TRBJ2-5
CDR3: ASSHQGPGGSYEQY; V: TRBV3-1/TRBV3-2; length: 14; size: few; J: TRBJ2-7
CDR3: AIRTDRGGTDTQY; V: TRBV10-3; length: 13; size: .; J: TRBJ2-3
CDR3: ATSREATGGGNEQF; V: TRBV15; length: 14; size: .; J: TRBJ2-1
CDR3: ASTKTSVFGELF; V: TRBV11-1; length: 12; size: few; J: TRBJ2-2
CDR3: ASTSWTSGSRNEQY; V: TRBV28; length: 14; size: .; J: TRBJ2-7
CDR3: ASSSSLRDRKETQY; V: TRBV28; length: 14; size: .; J: TRBJ2-5
CDR3: ASSLAGLGGNEQF; V: TRBV6-2/TRBV6-3; length: 13; size: .; J: TRBJ2-1
CDR3: ATSRTSGTYNEQF; V: TRBV24-1; length: 13; size: once; J: TRBJ2-1